These 20 T cell receptor beta chains originate from one sample sequenced in a study of radiotherapy plus CTLA-4 blockade in lung cancer. TCRdb's table, derived via immunoSEQ multiplex PCR, lists solely in-frame clones and lacks some. Counted here are over 85,000 clones, about 86% occurring once; the ten biggest clones make up 4.9%. The material was peripheral blood, obtained from a patient treated with radiotherapy plus ipilimumab. These receptors originate from a human donor with non-small cell lung cancer that progressed on radiotherapy plus ipilimumab.

This rearrangement joins TRBV5-1 to TRBJ2-3; D may be TRBD2 (6 bases). The V gene lost 0 bases and the J gene lost 1 base, with 9 bases spanning the gap. The CDR3 contains 15 residues. The germline V gene has CDR1 SGHRS and CDR2 YFSETQ. In DNA, the CDR3 is TGCGCCAGCAGCTTGGGAGCTAGCGGCACAGATACGCAGTATTTT. It is translated as CASSLGASGTDTQYF.

The chain joins TRBV4-2 to TRBJ2-3, with D possibly TRBD2 on 5 matching bases. The V end lost 1 base, the J end lost 4 bases, and 12 bases lay between the germline ends. CDR3 length: 15 amino acids. The germline CDR1 and CDR2 sequences are LGHNA and YNFKEQ. DNA of the CDR3: TGTGCCAGCAGCCAAGGAACGGGGAAGGCAGATACGCAGTATTTT. Translating it yields CASSQGTGKADTQYF.

The gene calls are TRBV5-1 and TRBJ2-7; D remains unclear. The CDR3 spans 17 residues. Germline V gene data show CDR1 as SGHRS and CDR2 as YFSETQ. The V end was cut by 4 bases, the J end by 0 bases, with 20 bases between. The CDR3 DNA sequence: TGCGCCAGCAGCCCCGACCAATCCCGTCCCTTCTCCTACGAGCAGTACTTC. Translated, it gives CASSPDQSRPFSYEQYF.

The chain couples TRBV5-1 to TRBJ1-2; 8 positions agree with TRBD1. The germline V gene encodes CDR1 SGHRS and CDR2 YFSETQ. The trim removed 0 bases at V and 7 bases at J, leaving 23 bases unmatched. CDR3 length: 20 amino acids. CDR3 DNA: TGCGCCAGCAGCTTGGCTGGAGGGCAGGGGGCGCCGGTGGGGAACCGTGGCTACACCTTC. Amino acid sequence: CASSLAGGQGAPVGNRGYTF.

This clone appeared once. This sequence joins TRBV21-1 and TRBJ1-5; TRBD1 reflects the table's D call only, with no check against the DNA. TRBV21-1 is a known pseudogene. CDR3 length: 14 residues. DNA of the CDR3: TGTGCCGGTCAGACAGGGGTTAGCAATCAGCCCCAGCATTTT. Translation: CAGQTGVSNQPQHF.

In its sample, this clone was seen once. V and J are TRBV7-8 and TRBJ2-5, with 7 bases matching TRBD1. After removal of 5 bases from V and 7 bases from J, the junction contained 13 bases not matched to a gene. Per the germline V gene, CDR1 is SGHVS and CDR2 is FQNEAQ. This CDR3 is built from 15 residues. In nucleotides, the CDR3 is TGTGCCAGCAGCGCGAGCCGGGACAGCTCGGGGACCCAGTACTTC. This gives the protein CASSASRDSSGTQYF.

The chain uses TRBV2 and TRBJ2-5; tentative D call: TRBD1 (6 bases). Germline V gives CDR1 SNHLY, CDR2 FYNNEI. This CDR3 spans 16 amino acids. Between the trimmed V and J ends, which lost 8 bases and 1 base, there was a span of 20 bases. The DNA of the CDR3 is TGTGCCAGCCGTAGGTACAGGGCCGCGTCCCAAGAGACCCAGTACTTC. This codes for CASRRYRAASQETQYF.

The chain couples TRBV4-2 to TRBJ2-7; 13 nucleotides line up with TRBD2. Trimming cost V 3 bases and J 4 bases; bases outside gene matches: 9. Germline V lookup: CDR1 LGHNA, CDR2 YNFKEQ. CDR3 size: 17 residues. The DNA for the CDR3 is TGTGCCAGCAGCCAGTTACTAGCGGGAGGGCCCCAGTACGAGCAGTACTTC. This encodes CASSQLLAGGPQYEQYF.

The chain is built from TRBV6-5 and TRBJ2-5; no reliable D call. The J call may not be correct, given that the DNA end is closer to TRBJ2-7. Germline V gene sequence: CDR1 MNHEY, CDR2 SVGAGI. This CDR3 has 14 residues. The CDR3 nucleotides read TGTGCCAGCAGACGCGGACCCACCCGGTACGAGCAGTACTTC. Protein product: CASRRGPTRYEQYF.

The chain uses TRBV5-1 and TRBJ1-2; D is unclear. The V and J ends lost 4 bases and 1 base respectively, with 8 bases between them. The CDR3 totals 13 residues. Germline V gives CDR1 SGHRS, CDR2 YFSETQ. This CDR3 is CASSGGSNYGYTF. The CDR3 nucleotides are TGCGCCAGCAGCGGAGGGAGTAACTATGGCTACACCTTC.

This chain uses TRBV5-1 with TRBJ2-7; 12 bases are shared with TRBD2. V was clipped by 3 bases and J by 5 bases; unmatched bases: 9. The CDR3 loop spans 16 amino acids. Germline CDR1 SGHRS, CDR2 YFSETQ. CDR3 sequence reads: CASSSSGRAVRDEQYF. The CDR3 DNA reads as TGCGCCAGCAGCTCTAGCGGGAGGGCCGTGAGGGACGAGCAGTACTTC.

This chain links TRBV29-1 with TRBJ1-1; D ambiguous. V shed 7 bases and J shed 0 bases, with 9 bases lying between them. The germline V gene has CDR1 SQVTM and CDR2 ANQGSEA. This CDR3 spans 12 amino acids. The CDR3 here is CSAKQMNTEAFF. Here the CDR3 DNA reads TGCAGCGCTAAACAGATGAACACTGAAGCTTTCTTT.

This chain connects TRBV28 to TRBJ2-1; the D is unclear. The ends were cut back, 1 base at V and 1 base at J, with 14 bases in the middle. The CDR3 spans 17 residues. Germline CDR1 and CDR2: MDHEN and SYDVKM. CDR3 protein: CASSLSGPRVSYNEQFF. The CDR3 bases are TGTGCCAGCAGTTTATCGGGTCCTCGCGTTTCCTACAATGAGCAGTTCTTC.

This clone was seen once. This chain connects TRBV29-1 to TRBJ2-7; no clear D. Trimming left V 5 bases short and J 3 bases short, with 8 bases between. Germline V gene sequence: CDR1 SQVTM, CDR2 ANQGSEA. The CDR3 extends over 11 amino acids. The CDR3 coding sequence is TGCAGCGTTAACTGGAACTACGAGCAGTACTTC. It specifies CSVNWNYEQYF.

The rearrangement uses TRBV19 and TRBJ2-1; 12 positions agree with TRBD2. The CDR3 sequence is 18 residues long. The V gene end was trimmed by 6 bases and the J gene end by 6 bases; junction bases not matched to a gene: 15. The germline V gene encodes CDR1 LNHDA and CDR2 SQIVND (reference sequence). The CDR3 protein is CASSPTLAASGRVNEQFF. CDR3 nucleotide sequence: TGTGCCAGTAGCCCTACTCTAGCCGCTAGCGGGAGGGTCAATGAGCAGTTCTTC.

The chain is built from TRBV5-1 and TRBJ2-3; D call uncertain. Deletions cut 2 bases from V and 0 bases from J, with 7 bases between. From germline, CDR1 is SGHRS and CDR2 YFSETQ. This CDR3 has 14 residues. The CDR3 DNA is TGCGCCAGCAGCTTAACGGTTAGCACAGATACGCAGTATTTT. Residues: CASSLTVSTDTQYF.

This clone was seen more than once but under ten times. This chain connects TRBV19 to TRBJ2-1; maybe TRBD2 (6 bases). V shed 5 bases and J shed 4 bases, with 15 bases lying between them. The CDR3 covers 15 residues. Germline lookup yields CDR1 LNHDA and CDR2 SQIVND (reference sequence). The DNA of the CDR3 is TGTGCCAGTAGTTCCCAGGGACTTTCTTACAATGAGCAGTTCTTC. Amino acid sequence: CASSSQGLSYNEQFF. The entire variable domain, with the rest obtained from reference TRBV19 and TRBJ2-1, is as follows: DGGITQSPKYLFRKEGQNVTLSCEQNLNHDAMYWYRQDPGQGLRLIYYSQIVNDFQKGDIAEGYSVSREKKESFPLTVTSAQKNPTAFYLCASSSQGLSYNEQFFGPGTRLTVL.

The chain combines TRBV27 with TRBJ2-3; 8 bases agree with TRBD2. CDR1 is MNHEY, CDR2 SMNVEV, per germline (reference sequence). The CDR3 contains 14 residues. With V trimmed by 8 bases and J by 5 bases, 9 bases remained unmatched. The CDR3 protein is CASRSLAGQDTQYF. CDR3 sequence (DNA): TGTGCCAGCCGGTCCTTAGCGGGACAAGATACGCAGTATTTT.

The CDR3 coding sequence is TGTGCCACCAGCAGAGAAATGTGGGGCTCCTACAATGAGCAGTTCTTC. Residues: CATSREMWGSYNEQFF. The chain has TRBV15 and TRBJ2-1; D is unclear. Trimming stripped 0 bases from V and 0 bases from J, with 9 bases between. Looked up from germline, CDR1 is LNHNV and CDR2 is YYDKDF (reference sequence). The CDR3 covers 16 residues.

The chain has TRBV6-1 and TRBJ1-3; TRBD1 agrees at 7 bases. J gave up 4 bases and V 4 bases, and 1 base lay outside the gene matches. The CDR3 is 13 amino acids. The germline CDR1 and CDR2 sequences are MNHNS and SASEGT. The CDR3 nucleotides are TGTGCCAGCAGTGGGACAGGAGGAAACACCATATATTTT. Amino acid sequence: CASSGTGGNTIYF.